Shown below are 14 T cell receptor beta chains from a single sample sequenced in a study of blood T cell repertoires in COVID-19. Method: immunoSEQ multiplex PCR; TCRdb's copy keeps in-frame clones and lacks some. The sample yields around 100,000 clones, more than 70% seen once. The specimen sequenced was peripheral blood. Receptors originate from a human donor in a cohort sampled during active COVID-19.

This chain connects TRBV9 to TRBJ1-1; D possibly corresponds to TRBD1 (5 bases). The V and J ends lost 3 bases and 4 bases respectively, with 13 bases between them. Per the germline V gene, CDR1 is SGDLS and CDR2 is YYNGEE. The CDR3 spans 14 residues. The CDR3 DNA reads as TGTGCCAGCAGCGCGGGGGAATATGGCACTGAAGCTTTCTTT. Translating it yields CASSAGEYGTEAFF.

V gene TRBV13 combines with J gene TRBJ1-5; D is unclear. The CDR3 has 16 amino acids. The V end lost 11 bases, the J end lost 1 base, and 21 bases lay between the germline ends. The germline CDR1 and CDR2 sequences are PRHDT and FYEKMQ (reference sequence). In nucleotides, the CDR3 is TGTGCCGGTCGTGAGATCAAGGAGGTCAGCAATCAGCCCCAGCATTTT. Residues: CAGREIKEVSNQPQHF.

V and J are TRBV3-1 (or the pseudogene TRBV3-2) and TRBJ2-5, with 13 bases matching TRBD2. The CDR3 is 19 amino acids. CDR1 LGHDT and CDR2 YNNKEL come from the germline V gene (reference sequence). Unmatched junction bases numbered 14, after V lost 2 bases and J lost 5 bases. The CDR3 region is CASSQWGGLAGLFKETQYF. The DNA of the CDR3 is TGTGCCAGCAGCCAATGGGGGGGACTAGCGGGATTATTTAAGGAGACCCAGTACTTC.

CDR3 DNA: TGTGCCAGTAGTATATTTTCGACAGGCCTCCTCTACGAGCAGTACTTC. Amino acids: CASSIFSTGLLYEQYF. The chain links TRBV19 to TRBJ2-7, with D perhaps TRBD1 (6 bases). The CDR3 totals 16 residues. Trimming took 2 bases from V and 3 from J, leaving 17 bases between them. The germline V gene has CDR1 LNHDA and CDR2 SQIVND (reference sequence). Combining the CDR3 with reference TRBV19 and TRBJ2-7 gives the whole variable domain DGGITQSPKYLFRKEGQNVTLSCEQNLNHDAMYWYRQDPGQGLRLIYYSQIVNDFQKGDIAEGYSVSREKKESFPLTVTSAQKNPTAFYLCASSIFSTGLLYEQYFGPGTRLTVT.

The chain uses TRBV2 and TRBJ2-1, with 9 positions matching TRBD1. Germline-derived CDR1 and CDR2 are SNHLY and FYNNEI. This CDR3 has 15 residues. The ends lost 5 bases at V and 4 bases at J; junction bases unmatched: 6. The CDR3 is CASSSGQGLYNEQFF. CDR3 DNA sequence: TGTGCCAGCAGTTCGGGACAGGGCCTTTACAATGAGCAGTTCTTC. The whole variable domain, remainder taken from reference TRBV2 and TRBJ2-1, is EPEVTQTPSHQVTQMGQEVILRCVPISNHLYFYWYRQILGQKVEFLVSFYNNEISEKSEIFDDQFSVERPDGSNFTLKIRSTKLEDSAMYFCASSSGQGLYNEQFFGPGTRLTVL.

The V and J genes are TRBV7-5 and TRBJ1-1; the listed D gene, TRBD1, was not tested against the DNA. TRBV7-5 is a documented pseudogene. CDR3 length: 15 amino acids. In DNA, the CDR3 is TGTGTCAGAAGCTTAGGTGACAGGGGATGGGTTGAAGCTTTCTTT. It yields the protein CVRSLGDRGWVEAFF.

This chain links TRBV5-4 with TRBJ2-1, with a weak D call TRBD2 (7 bases). The V end lost 0 bases, the J end lost 4 bases, and 14 bases lay between the germline ends. CDR1 and CDR2 from the germline V gene are SGHNT and YYREEE (reference sequence). The CDR3 covers 16 residues. The CDR3: CASSLDGGGRYNEQFF. In DNA, the CDR3 is TGTGCCAGCAGCTTGGATGGCGGGGGCAGATACAATGAGCAGTTCTTC.

The gene calls are TRBV5-8 and TRBJ2-1; 9 bases match TRBD2. This CDR3 region has 19 residues. The V segment lost 4 bases and the J segment 0 bases; nucleotides outside the gene matches: 14. Per germline, CDR1 SGHTS and CDR2 YDEGEE. The CDR3 loop is CASSPRHGLARGSYNEQFF. Here the CDR3 DNA reads TGTGCCAGCAGCCCACGTCACGGACTAGCGCGGGGCTCCTACAATGAGCAGTTCTTC.

The chain has TRBV3-1 (or the pseudogene TRBV3-2) and TRBJ2-3, with D possibly matching TRBD2 (6 bases). CDR1 and CDR2 (germline): LGHDT, YNNKEL (reference sequence). The CDR3 consists of 16 residues. V was shortened by 1 base and J by 3 bases, with 14 bases between the two germline ends. As DNA, the CDR3 is TGTGCCAGCAGCCAAGGGCGTCATAGCGGAACAGATACGCAGTATTTT. Protein product: CASSQGRHSGTDTQYF.

The chain employs TRBV6-5 and TRBJ2-5, with a possible D match to TRBD1 (7 bases). Between the trimmed V and J ends, which lost 6 bases and 3 bases, there was a span of 14 bases. Germline-derived CDR1 and CDR2 are MNHEY and SVGAGI. The CDR3 spans 14 residues. The CDR3 DNA reads as TGTGCCAGCAGATCGACAGGGAGGAAAGAGACCCAGTACTTC. It specifies CASRSTGRKETQYF.

The V gene is TRBV29-1, the J gene TRBJ2-7; D might be TRBD1 (8 bases). Between the trimmed V and J ends, which lost 7 bases and 4 bases, there was a span of 29 bases. In germline, CDR1 is SQVTM, CDR2 ANQGSEA. This CDR3 is built from 17 residues. The CDR3 coding sequence is TGCAGCGCCTCGGGGGGCACTACAGGGGGGACCTTGTACGAGCAGTACTTC. Residues: CSASGGTTGGTLYEQYF.

The V and J genes are TRBV9 and TRBJ2-7; 9 nucleotides match TRBD1. CDR3 size: 15 residues. Per the germline V gene, CDR1 is SGDLS and CDR2 is YYNGEE. Unmatched junction bases numbered 8, after V lost 3 bases and J lost 4 bases. The CDR3 DNA is TGTGCCAGCAGCGCACAGCCGGACAGGGGTTACGAGCAGTACTTC. It specifies CASSAQPDRGYEQYF.

This clone was picked up one time. The V and J genes are TRBV19 and TRBJ1-1; a possible D gene is TRBD1 (6 bases). Trimming left V 5 bases short and J 7 bases short, with 17 bases between. Germline V gives CDR1 LNHDA, CDR2 SQIVND (reference sequence). The CDR3 has 14 amino acids. This CDR3 is CASSDTGLRNEAFF. The CDR3 DNA is TGTGCCAGTAGTGATACAGGGTTAAGGAATGAAGCTTTCTTT.

J is TRBJ2-6 and V is TRBV5-1, with TRBD1 matching over 10 bases. From germline, CDR1 is SGHRS and CDR2 YFSETQ. The trim removed 3 bases at V and 3 bases at J, leaving 12 bases unmatched. The CDR3 runs 19 residues. CDR3 bases: TGCGCCAGCAGCTCCGTCCCGGGACAGGGGCGAGGTGGGGCCAACGTCCTGACTTTC. Encoded protein: CASSSVPGQGRGGANVLTF.